Below, 25 T cell receptor beta chains from the same sample are listed, as sequenced in a study of T cell changes during pregnancy in multiple sclerosis. Repertoires were generated with immunoSEQ multiplex PCR, while TCRdb's copy carries only in-frame clones and drops some. The sample comprises 110,000 or so clones, approximately 93% of which are singletons, and 6.2% rests with the top ten. Here the sequenced sample was peripheral blood, taken before pregnancy. Receptors originate from a female donor with multiple sclerosis, enrolled in a pregnancy study.

The chain combines TRBV28 with TRBJ2-5, with TRBD1 as a possible D gene (5 bases). Germline loops: CDR1 MDHEN, CDR2 SYDVKM. The germline V and J ends were trimmed by 2 bases and 4 bases, with 8 bases remaining between them. There are 13 residues in the CDR3. In DNA, the CDR3 is TGTGCCAGCAGTTTACAGGGAAGAGAGACCCAGTACTTC. The encoded protein is CASSLQGRETQYF.

V gene TRBV2 combines with J gene TRBJ1-1; 7 positions agree with TRBD1. Trimming removed 6 bases from V and 6 bases from J; junction bases left unmatched: 16. The germline gives CDR1 SNHLY, CDR2 FYNNEI. This CDR3 contains 16 residues. The CDR3 nucleotides are TGTGCCAGCAGACCGGGGGGGCAGGGGGGATTCTCTGAAGCTTTCTTT. Its protein product is CASRPGGQGGFSEAFF.

This clone was recorded only once. The rearrangement joins TRBV5-1 to TRBJ2-3; D may be TRBD1 (6 bases). The V end lost 5 bases, the J end lost 0 bases, and 10 bases lay between the germline ends. The CDR3 is made up of 14 amino acids. Germline CDR1 SGHRS, CDR2 YFSETQ. CDR3 in amino acids: CASSTGPSTDTQYF. The DNA for the CDR3 is TGCGCCAGCAGTACAGGGCCTAGCACAGATACGCAGTATTTT.

CDR3 in amino acids: CASSYSTRGDQPQHF. As DNA, the CDR3 is TGTGCCAGCAGTTACTCGACCCGGGGGGATCAGCCCCAGCATTTT. This chain links TRBV6-5 with TRBJ1-5; maybe TRBD1 (5 bases). Germline V gene lookup returns CDR1 MNHEY and CDR2 SVGAGI. Trimming left V 0 bases short and J 5 bases short, with 11 bases between. The CDR3 contains 15 residues.

The V call is TRBV14, the J call TRBJ1-4; possible D gene TRBD1, 6 bases. V gave up 0 bases and J gave up 8 bases, with 13 bases separating them. The CDR3 length is 15 residues. Germline CDR1 SGHDN, CDR2 FVKESK. The CDR3 DNA sequence: TGTGCCAGCAGCCAAGAGGGATGGGGGCGAGAAAAACTGTTTTTT. It is translated as CASSQEGWGREKLFF.

The chain is built from TRBV27 and TRBJ2-1, with 9 bases that match TRBD2. Germline V gene sequence: CDR1 MNHEY, CDR2 SMNVEV (reference sequence). V shed 2 bases, J shed 9 bases, and the junction held 14 bases outside the gene matches. CDR3 length: 17 residues. The CDR3 DNA reads as TGTGCCAGCAGTTTAACCTATAGCGGGAGAAAGCTTGGTGAGCAGTTCTTC. Translated, it gives CASSLTYSGRKLGEQFF.

V is TRBV19 and J is TRBJ2-1; a possible D gene is TRBD1 (6 bases). The ends were cut back, 3 bases at V and 6 bases at J, with 15 bases in the middle. The germline V gene has CDR1 LNHDA and CDR2 SQIVND (reference sequence). The CDR3 length is 15 residues. The CDR3 here is CASSMHRDTGNEQFF. The CDR3, as DNA: TGTGCCAGTAGTATGCACCGGGACACAGGCAATGAGCAGTTCTTC.

The CDR3 DNA is TGTGCCAGCAGTTTATCCCCAGGTGGCTTCGAGCAGTACTTC. Translated: CASSLSPGGFEQYF. V gene TRBV27 combines with J gene TRBJ2-7; no clear D. The CDR3 loop spans 14 amino acids. CDR1 is MNHEY, CDR2 SMNVEV, per germline (reference sequence). The V gene lost 0 bases and the J gene lost 6 bases, with 12 bases spanning the gap.

The CDR3 bases are TGTGCCAGCAGCCAGTCCCAGGGAATAGTACCTAATTCACCCCTCCACTTT. Translated, it gives CASSQSQGIVPNSPLHF. The rearrangement joins TRBV14 to TRBJ1-6, with D maybe TRBD1 (5 bases). CDR1 is SGHDN, CDR2 FVKESK, per germline. This CDR3 spans 17 amino acids. V shed 3 bases and J shed 6 bases, with 18 bases lying between them.

The chain employs TRBV7-2 and TRBJ1-1; no clear D. The V gene's germline CDR1 is SGHTA and CDR2 FQGNSA. The germline V and J ends were trimmed by 3 bases and 4 bases, with 6 bases remaining between them. The CDR3 spans 12 residues. CDR3 in amino acids: CASSFGSTEAFF. CDR3 in DNA: TGTGCCAGCAGCTTTGGGAGCACTGAAGCTTTCTTT. Filled out from reference TRBV7-2 and TRBJ1-1, the complete variable domain reads GAGVSQSPSNKVTEKGKDVELRCDPISGHTALYWYRQSLGQGLEFLIYFQGNSAPDKSGLPSDRFSAERTGGSVSTLTIQRTQQEDSAVYLCASSFGSTEAFFGQGTRLTVV.

This clone has a single count. This chain uses TRBV5-4 with TRBJ2-1; D might be TRBD1 (6 bases). The CDR3 is 13 residues long. The germline V and J ends were trimmed by 4 bases and 7 bases, with 12 bases remaining between them. Germline V CDR1 and CDR2: SGHNT, YYREEE (reference sequence). CDR3 protein: CASSVPTGNEQFF. CDR3 bases: TGTGCCAGCAGCGTCCCAACAGGGAATGAGCAGTTCTTC.

V is TRBV11-2 and J is TRBJ2-1; TRBD1 might be the D (6 bases). The CDR3 spans 16 residues. CDR1 and CDR2 (germline): SGHAT, FQNNGV. Trimming cost V 2 bases and J 8 bases, with 19 bases left between them. CDR3 loop: CASSLRSLGAADEQFF. The DNA of the CDR3 is TGTGCCAGCAGCTTAAGAAGTCTGGGGGCCGCGGATGAGCAGTTCTTC.

The chain links TRBV30 to TRBJ1-3, with D possibly matching TRBD1 (5 bases). V lost 2 bases to trimming and J lost 4 bases, with 12 bases between them. This CDR3 is built from 14 residues. Germline loops: CDR1 GTSNPN, CDR2 SVGIG (reference sequence). The chain's CDR3 is CAWSLPGHGNTIYF. The CDR3 DNA reads TGTGCCTGGAGTTTGCCAGGGCACGGAAACACCATATATTTT.

The chain links TRBV5-1 to TRBJ2-7, with 9 nucleotides matching TRBD2. The CDR3 sequence is 16 residues long. The V segment lost 4 bases and the J segment 7 bases; nucleotides outside the gene matches: 15. Looked up from germline, CDR1 is SGHRS and CDR2 is YFSETQ. For the CDR3, the DNA is TGCGCCAGCAGCACTATGATGGCGGGGGGGATAGGGGAGCAGTACTTC. This translates into CASSTMMAGGIGEQYF.

The chain joins TRBV27 to TRBJ1-1, with 7 nucleotides matching TRBD1. Trimming removed 5 bases from V and 3 bases from J; junction bases left unmatched: 6. The V gene's germline CDR1 is MNHEY and CDR2 SMNVEV (reference sequence). The CDR3 has 14 residues. CDR3 nucleotides: TGTGCCAGCAGTCAACAGGGGCGGCACACTGAAGCTTTCTTT. Translating it yields CASSQQGRHTEAFF.

The chain recombines TRBV9 with TRBJ2-2; 9 positions match TRBD1. V was pared by 3 bases and J by 7 bases, with 7 bases of the junction left unmatched. Germline CDR1 and CDR2: SGDLS and YYNGEE. The CDR3 is 15 residues long. The CDR3 DNA reads as TGTGCCAGCAGCGCCGGGACAGGGAATAACGGGGAGCTGTTTTTT. Amino acid sequence: CASSAGTGNNGELFF.

V usage is TRBV2 and J usage is TRBJ2-7; D gene ambiguous. The CDR3 sequence is 14 residues long. Germline lookup yields CDR1 SNHLY and CDR2 FYNNEI. The ends were cut back, 10 bases at V and 3 bases at J, with 19 bases in the middle. CDR3 in amino acids: CATRSEALNYEQYF. CDR3 nucleotide sequence: TGTGCCACCCGATCCGAAGCACTAAACTACGAGCAGTACTTC. Looking up the rest from reference TRBV2 and TRBJ2-7 gives the full variable domain: EPEVTQTPSHQVTQMGQEVILRCVPISNHLYFYWYRQILGQKVEFLVSFYNNEISEKSEIFDDQFSVERPDGSNFTLKIRSTKLEDSAMYFCATRSEALNYEQYFGPGTRLTVT.

The chain is built from TRBV7-9 and TRBJ2-5; D ambiguous. Germline-derived CDR1 and CDR2 are SEHNR and FQNEAQ (reference sequence). CDR3 length: 14 residues. The V and J ends lost 5 bases and 0 bases respectively, with 10 bases between them. CDR3 bases: TGTGCCAGCAGCGCCCAGGTGTACCAAGAGACCCAGTACTTC. The encoded protein is CASSAQVYQETQYF.

This clone was counted between two and nine times. The genes are TRBV9 and TRBJ1-2; unclear D gene. V was shortened by 0 bases and J by 4 bases, with 10 bases between the two germline ends. This CDR3 comprises 14 residues. Germline CDR1 reads SGDLS; CDR2 reads YYNGEE. The CDR3 DNA sequence: TGTGCCAGCAGCGTAGAGGAAGGAGGCTATGGCTACACCTTC. Protein product: CASSVEEGGYGYTF.

V usage is TRBV7-6 and J usage is TRBJ2-3; D is undetermined. V gave up 3 bases and J gave up 6 bases, with 16 bases separating them. This CDR3 has 15 residues. Germline lookup yields CDR1 SGHVS and CDR2 FNYEAQ. The DNA for the CDR3 is TGTGCCAGCAGCTTGACAACACGCACACGGGATACGCAGTATTTT. Its protein is CASSLTTRTRDTQYF.

The genes are TRBV5-1 and TRBJ1-1; the D gene is possibly TRBD1 (6 bases). The CDR3 has 16 residues. The ends were cut back, 1 base at V and 0 bases at J, with 13 bases in the middle. Germline V gene data show CDR1 as SGHRS and CDR2 as YFSETQ. CDR3 loop: CASSLSGQRLNTEAFF. In nucleotides, the CDR3 is TGCGCCAGCAGCTTGTCCGGACAGAGATTGAACACTGAAGCTTTCTTT.

The rearrangement joins TRBV6-5 to TRBJ1-1; D not resolved. Trimming removed 0 bases from V and 2 bases from J, with 7 bases in between. This CDR3 contains 14 residues. Germline lookup yields CDR1 MNHEY and CDR2 SVGAGI. The CDR3 here is CASSYSTLNTEAFF. The CDR3 nucleotides are TGTGCCAGCAGTTACTCAACTCTAAACACTGAAGCTTTCTTT.

The chain couples TRBV11-2 to TRBJ2-2; TRBD1 might be the D (6 bases). The CDR3 totals 14 residues. The V and J ends lost 4 bases and 7 bases respectively, with 13 bases between them. Germline lookup yields CDR1 SGHAT and CDR2 FQNNGV. As DNA, the CDR3 is TGTGCCAGCAGCTCGCAGGGGTTTGTCGGGGAGCTGTTTTTT. The encoded protein is CASSSQGFVGELFF.

This chain links TRBV5-6 with TRBJ1-1; the match to TRBD1 covers 7 bases. Germline V gene sequence: CDR1 SGHDT, CDR2 YYEEEE. The junction had 10 bases not matched to a gene; V was cut back by 4 bases and J by 7 bases. This CDR3 comprises 14 residues. The CDR3 DNA reads as TGTGCCAGCAGCCCTAAAGGGACAGATAATGAAGCTTTCTTT. Its protein product is CASSPKGTDNEAFF.

The chain combines TRBV19 with TRBJ2-2, with 10 bases that match TRBD1. The CDR3 runs 15 residues. Germline loops: CDR1 LNHDA, CDR2 SQIVND (reference sequence). The V segment lost 5 bases and the J segment 4 bases; nucleotides outside the gene matches: 4. As DNA, the CDR3 is TGTGCCAGTAGTCCCCGGGACAGGGGCACCGGGGAGCTGTTTTTT. This encodes CASSPRDRGTGELFF.